This TCR beta chain was observed in a study of cytomegalovirus exposure and HLA in healthy donors. Details on this clone: Its matching antigen is unknown.

V lost 3 bases, J lost 0 bases, and 11 bases lay in between. Germline lookup yields CDR1 KGHSH and CDR2 LQKENI. The CDR3 is made up of 15 amino acids. Findings and caveats of the study: Later genetic work tied a missense DCLRE1C variant to beta-chain V and J trimming. The study listed roughly 150 cytomegalovirus-associated TCR beta chains.

The PCR used 60 Vbeta and 13 Jbeta primers. Clones were sequenced by immunoSEQ multiplex PCR, and TCRdb holds only the in-frame ones, with some missing. The table lists some 110,000 clones, around 80% of them singletons. The specimen sequenced was PBMCs. The source of this sequence is a man aged 35 to 55 in good health and CMV-seropositive. This sequence joins TRBV18 and TRBJ1-1, with D tentatively TRBD1 (6 bases). CDR3 nucleotides: TGTGCCAGCTCACCTGACAGGCCTTTGAACACTGAAGCTTTCTTT. This translates into CASSPDRPLNTEAFF.